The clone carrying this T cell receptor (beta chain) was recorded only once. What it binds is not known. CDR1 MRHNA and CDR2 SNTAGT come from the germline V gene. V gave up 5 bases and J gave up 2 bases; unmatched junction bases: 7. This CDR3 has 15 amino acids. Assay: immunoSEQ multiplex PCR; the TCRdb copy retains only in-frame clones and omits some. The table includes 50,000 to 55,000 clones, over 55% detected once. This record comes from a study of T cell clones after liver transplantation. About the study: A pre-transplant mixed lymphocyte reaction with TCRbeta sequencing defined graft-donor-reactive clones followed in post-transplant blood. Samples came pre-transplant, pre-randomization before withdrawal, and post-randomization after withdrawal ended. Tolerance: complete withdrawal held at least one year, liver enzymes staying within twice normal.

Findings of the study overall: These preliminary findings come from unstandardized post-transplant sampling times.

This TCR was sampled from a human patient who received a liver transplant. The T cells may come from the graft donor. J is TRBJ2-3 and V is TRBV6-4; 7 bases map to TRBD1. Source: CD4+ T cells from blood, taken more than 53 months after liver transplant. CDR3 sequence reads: CASSMLTGDTDTQYF. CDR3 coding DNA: TGTGCCAGCAGTATGCTTACAGGGGACACAGATACGCAGTATTTT.